This TCR beta chain was sequenced for a study of regulatory T cells in long-lasting Graves disease. Across the whole study: Graves' patients diagnosed newly had used antithyroid drugs under 3 months.

Time point reported: newly diagnosed GD, antithyroid drugs for less than 3 months. PBMCs provided the RNA from which the TCR library was made. According to the study, TCR beta libraries were built with iRepertoire HTBI primers and CDR3-region Arm-PCR. Each CDR3 protein gets one entry after TCRdb re-called the multiplex PCR reads with MiXCR. The profile shows hundreds of thousands of distinct CDR3 sequences, 16% of them singletons. These data were also filed under a second study, of T cells in Graves' hyperthyroidism and ophthalmopathy. That publication notes: Most clonotypes that expanded in the thyroid above 0.001 also showed up in blood.

The receptor's source is a man aged 40-49 years with Graves disease. The source material was peripheral blood mononuclear cells (PBMCs), sampled at new diagnosis, from a patient treated with antithyroid drugs.

The CDR3 DNA reads TGCAGTGCCAACCCTCCGGGACTAGCAGGAGCCGGGGAGCTGTTTTTT. Protein sequence: CSANPPGLAGAGELFF. This sequence joins TRBV20-1 and TRBJ2-2; 9 bases match TRBD2. Losses at the gene ends were 6 bases for V and 6 bases for J; bases not matched to a gene: 14. CDR3 length equals 16 residues. Germline values: CDR1 DFQATT, CDR2 SNEGSKA (reference sequence).